This is a list of T cell receptor beta chains from one sample in a study of beta chain features in type 1 diabetes. The table came from immunoSEQ multiplex PCR; TCRdb's copy has only in-frame clones and leaves some out. Among a few hundred thousand clones listed, roughly 13% were seen once. Sequencing input: naive CD4+ T cells from blood. These TCRs come from a man aged 25 to 40 with type 1 diabetes. Both conserved end residues are part of each CDR3. Each record gives: D gene, clone size, CDR3 length, V gene, J gene, CDR3 DNA, CDR3 protein. The D gene is left open where the match is weak. A row's size may be missing; if present it is once, few, many or a size class.

d_gene: .; abundance: few; len: 14; v_gene: TRBV5-1; j_gene: TRBJ2-1; CDR3nt: TGCGCCAGCAGCCGCGGGACAGCCTACAATGAGCAGTTCTTC; CDR3aa: CASSRGTAYNEQFF
d_gene: TRBD1; abundance: .; len: 14; v_gene: TRBV6-5; j_gene: TRBJ2-1; CDR3nt: TGTGCCACCCGACAGGGGGAAGTCTACAATGAGCAGTTCTTC; CDR3aa: CATRQGEVYNEQFF
d_gene: .; abundance: few; len: 13; v_gene: TRBV11-2; j_gene: TRBJ1-1; CDR3nt: TGTGCCAGCAGCTTAGATCAGGCCAGCCAGGCTTTCTTT; CDR3aa: CASSLDQASQAFF
d_gene: TRBD1; abundance: few; len: 14; v_gene: TRBV30; j_gene: TRBJ1-6; CDR3nt: TGTGCCTGGACAGGGGGCCCCTATAATTCACCCCTCCACTTT; CDR3aa: CAWTGGPYNSPLHF
d_gene: .; abundance: .; len: 12; v_gene: TRBV5-4; j_gene: TRBJ1-1; CDR3nt: TGTACCCCGGGGAACACGGACACTGAAGCTTTCTTT; CDR3aa: CTPGNTDTEAFF
d_gene: .; abundance: few; len: 13; v_gene: TRBV29-1; j_gene: TRBJ2-5; CDR3nt: TGCAGCGTTGAAGATAGCGGACTCGAGACCCAGTACTTC; CDR3aa: CSVEDSGLETQYF
d_gene: .; abundance: .; len: 14; v_gene: TRBV5-4; j_gene: TRBJ1-1; CDR3nt: TGTGCCAGCAGGCCCGGCGCGGTTGCCACTGAAGCTTTCTTT; CDR3aa: CASRPGAVATEAFF
d_gene: TRBD1; abundance: few; len: 14; v_gene: TRBV7-2; j_gene: TRBJ1-3; CDR3nt: TGTGCCAGCAGCGCACAACCAGGGGGGAACACCATATATTTT; CDR3aa: CASSAQPGGNTIYF
d_gene: TRBD1; abundance: .; len: 16; v_gene: TRBV7-9; j_gene: TRBJ2-5; CDR3nt: TGTGCCAGCAGCGACCCACAGGGGCGTATCCAAGAGACCCAGTACTTC; CDR3aa: CASSDPQGRIQETQYF
d_gene: .; abundance: few; len: 15; v_gene: TRBV29-1; j_gene: TRBJ1-2; CDR3nt: TGCAGCGTTGAAGATCCGAGAGGGATCAACTATGGCTACACCTTC; CDR3aa: CSVEDPRGINYGYTF
d_gene: TRBD1; abundance: .; len: 17; v_gene: TRBV4-1; j_gene: TRBJ1-2; CDR3nt: TGCGCCAGCAGCCAACTATTCCTGAGGGGGCCTAACTATGGCTACACCTTC; CDR3aa: CASSQLFLRGPNYGYTF
d_gene: TRBD2; abundance: few; len: 14; v_gene: TRBV7-9; j_gene: TRBJ2-7; CDR3nt: TGTGCCAGCAGTCTCGGGGGGGGCGGCTACGAGCAGTACTTC; CDR3aa: CASSLGGGGYEQYF
d_gene: TRBD1; abundance: .; len: 15; v_gene: TRBV7-8; j_gene: TRBJ2-3; CDR3nt: TGTGCCAGCAGCTTGAACAGGGGAGGCACAGATACGCAGTATTTT; CDR3aa: CASSLNRGGTDTQYF
d_gene: .; abundance: few; len: 16; v_gene: TRBV5-6; j_gene: TRBJ1-2; CDR3nt: TGTGCCAGCAGCTCCCCCGCAGGGGCTAGGGGCTATGGCTACACCTTC; CDR3aa: CASSSPAGARGYGYTF
d_gene: TRBD1; abundance: few; len: 18; v_gene: TRBV30; j_gene: TRBJ1-1; CDR3nt: TGTGCCTGGAGTCCCCCCCACGGACAGGAGAAGTTGAACACTGAAGCTTTCTTT; CDR3aa: CAWSPPHGQEKLNTEAFF
d_gene: TRBD1; abundance: few; len: 13; v_gene: TRBV29-1; j_gene: TRBJ2-6; CDR3nt: TGCAGCGTAGCCCGGACAGGGACCAACGTCCTGACTTTC; CDR3aa: CSVARTGTNVLTF
d_gene: .; abundance: few; len: 14; v_gene: TRBV9; j_gene: TRBJ1-1; CDR3nt: TGTGCCAGCAGCGTAGATTCGACACCCGGGGAGGCTTTCTTT; CDR3aa: CASSVDSTPGEAFF
d_gene: TRBD2; abundance: few; len: 17; v_gene: TRBV5-4; j_gene: TRBJ2-3; CDR3nt: TGTGCCAGCAGCTTGGATGGACTAGCGGGGAGCACAGATACGCAGTATTTT; CDR3aa: CASSLDGLAGSTDTQYF
d_gene: TRBD2; abundance: .; len: 19; v_gene: TRBV9; j_gene: TRBJ2-1; CDR3nt: TGTGCCAGCAGCGTAGATGGACTAGCGGGGGGCAGACGATACAATGAGCAGTTCTTC; CDR3aa: CASSVDGLAGGRRYNEQFF
d_gene: .; abundance: .; len: 16; v_gene: TRBV19; j_gene: TRBJ2-6; CDR3nt: TGTGCCAGTAGTGGTACAGCTAACTCTGGGGCCAACGTCCTGACTTTC; CDR3aa: CASSGTANSGANVLTF
d_gene: TRBD2; abundance: few; len: 13; v_gene: TRBV5-1; j_gene: TRBJ2-1; CDR3nt: TGCGCCAGCAAGTGGGAGGGCTACAATGAGCAGTTCTTC; CDR3aa: CASKWEGYNEQFF
d_gene: .; abundance: .; len: 12; v_gene: TRBV6-5; j_gene: TRBJ2-5; CDR3nt: TGTGCCAGCAGCTTCCCCTCGGGGAGGCAGTACTTC; CDR3aa: CASSFPSGRQYF
d_gene: .; abundance: .; len: 17; v_gene: TRBV15; j_gene: TRBJ1-2; CDR3nt: TGTGCCACCAGCAGAGATAAGTCCTTAGGGGGTAACTATGGCTACACCTTC; CDR3aa: CATSRDKSLGGNYGYTF
d_gene: .; abundance: few; len: 15; v_gene: TRBV7-2; j_gene: TRBJ2-1; CDR3nt: TGTGCCAGCAGCTTAGACCAGGGTTATACCAATGAGCAGTTCTTC; CDR3aa: CASSLDQGYTNEQFF